A single sample gave rise to the 5 T cell receptor beta chains below, sequenced in a study of cytomegalovirus exposure and HLA in healthy donors. This PCR relied on a set of 60 Vbeta primers and 13 Jbeta primers. Only in-frame clones appear in the TCRdb table, and some are missing; sequencing was by immunoSEQ multiplex PCR. The table records under 200,000 clones, under 85% of them present only once. Sample: PBMCs. These receptors all come from a female donor in good health and CMV-seronegative.

The genes are TRBV30 and TRBJ2-2; tentative D call: TRBD1 (5 bases). This CDR3 is built from 16 residues. Germline values: CDR1 GTSNPN, CDR2 SVGIG (reference sequence). V was pared by 1 base and J by 6 bases, with 18 bases between. The CDR3 region is CAWSGAQGFGAGELFF. DNA of the CDR3: TGTGCCTGGAGTGGAGCCCAGGGTTTTGGGGCCGGGGAGCTGTTTTTT.

This sequence joins TRBV28 and TRBJ1-3; TRBD1 matches at 8 bases. The CDR3 totals 18 residues. In germline, CDR1 is MDHEN, CDR2 SYDVKM. V shed 5 bases, J shed 4 bases, and the junction held 16 bases outside the gene matches. The CDR3 nucleotides are TGTGCCAGCAGTCTATTTCTCGGACCAGGGGGCAGAGGAAACACCATATATTTT. As protein: CASSLFLGPGGRGNTIYF.

The chain has TRBV25-1 and TRBJ1-4, with 10 bases fitting TRBD1. The germline CDR1 and CDR2 sequences are MGHDK and SYGVNS. V shed 0 bases and J 7 bases; nucleotides not matched to a gene: 2. The CDR3 has 15 amino acids. CDR3 DNA sequence: TGTGCCAGCAGTGAATATGGGACAGGGGTTGAAAAACTGTTTTTT. Translating gives CASSEYGTGVEKLFF.

This chain links TRBV28 with TRBJ2-3; the match to TRBD1 covers 9 bases. The germline V gene has CDR1 MDHEN and CDR2 SYDVKM. J gave up 8 bases and V 4 bases, and 10 bases lay outside the gene matches. The CDR3 totals 15 residues. This CDR3 reads CASSYAGGQGGTQYF. For the CDR3, the DNA is TGTGCCAGCAGTTATGCCGGGGGACAGGGTGGTACGCAGTATTTT.

This sequence joins TRBV29-1 and TRBJ2-1; TRBD2 agrees at 8 bases. CDR1 and CDR2 from the germline V gene are SQVTM and ANQGSEA. There are 14 residues in the CDR3. Trimming at V came to 3 bases and at J to 6 bases, leaving 7 bases not matched to a gene. The CDR3 loop reads CSVEGREASNEQFF. In DNA form, the CDR3 reads TGCAGCGTTGAGGGGCGGGAGGCCAGCAATGAGCAGTTCTTC.